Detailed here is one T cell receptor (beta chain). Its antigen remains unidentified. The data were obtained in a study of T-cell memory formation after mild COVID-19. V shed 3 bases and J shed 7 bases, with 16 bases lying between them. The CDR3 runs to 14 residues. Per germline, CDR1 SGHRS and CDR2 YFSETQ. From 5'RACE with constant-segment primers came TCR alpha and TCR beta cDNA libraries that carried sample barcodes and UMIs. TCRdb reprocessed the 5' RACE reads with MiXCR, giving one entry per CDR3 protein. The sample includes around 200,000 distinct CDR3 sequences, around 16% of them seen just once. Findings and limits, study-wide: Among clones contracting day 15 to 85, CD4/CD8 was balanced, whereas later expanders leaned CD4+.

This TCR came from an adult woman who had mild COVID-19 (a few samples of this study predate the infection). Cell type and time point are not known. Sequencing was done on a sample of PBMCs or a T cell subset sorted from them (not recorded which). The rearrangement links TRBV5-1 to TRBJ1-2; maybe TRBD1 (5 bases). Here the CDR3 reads CASSWDSTSSGYTF. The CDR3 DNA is TGCGCCAGCAGCTGGGACTCTACGAGCTCTGGCTACACCTTC.